The clone carrying this TCR beta chain was picked up a small number of times. Its antigen is currently unknown. The data belong to a study of beta chain features in type 1 diabetes. The study's findings and limits: Type 1 diabetes patients had moderately but significantly shorter TCRB CDR3s in all four CD4+ subsets.

Germline V gene data show CDR1 as SGHDT and CDR2 as YYEEEE. The CDR3 covers 14 residues. With 4 bases clipped from V and 5 bases from J, the junction kept 4 bases outside the gene matches. Expressed TCRB transcripts were sequenced because the entire RNA isolate underwent reverse transcription. The repertoire was sequenced with immunoSEQ multiplex PCR; TCRdb's copy has only in-frame clones and lacks some. Of around 360,000 clones listed, 10% to 15% are singletons. The sequenced sample was naive CD4+ T cells from blood. The chain joins TRBV5-6 to TRBJ2-1; TRBD1 agrees at 9 bases. The TCR originated in a young woman with type 1 diabetes. CDR3 DNA sequence: TGTGCCAGCAGCAGACGGGACAGGGACAATGAGCAGTTCTTC. It encodes CASSRRDRDNEQFF.